This entry describes one T cell receptor (beta chain). What it recognizes is unknown. The data belong to a study of radiotherapy plus CTLA-4 blockade in lung cancer. Study at large: Disease control was present in more than 25% of patients, and objective responses in under 20%.

Overall study results and limits: Response was reportedly best predicted by early blood T cell clone dynamics, with interferon-beta. Peripheral blood showed expansion of tumor-derived TCR clones after radiotherapy and ipilimumab.

This table comes from immunoSEQ multiplex PCR, and its TCRdb copy is limited to in-frame clones, with some not included. Of around 99,000 clones listed, 85% to 90% were seen once; the top ten hold nearly 5%. Patients with chemo-refractory metastatic non-small-cell lung cancer received focal radiation plus CTLA-4 blockade with ipilimumab. Germline loops: CDR1 SGDLS, CDR2 YYNGEE. V was clipped by 4 bases and J by 2 bases; unmatched bases: 5. This CDR3 contains 14 residues. V gene TRBV9 combines with J gene TRBJ2-7; 8 nucleotides line up with TRBD1. The input for sequencing was peripheral blood, taken from a patient treated with radiotherapy plus ipilimumab. The clonotype comes from a human donor with non-small cell lung cancer that progressed on radiotherapy plus ipilimumab. This chain's CDR3 is CASSPRQGTYEQYF. CDR3 bases: TGTGCCAGCAGCCCACGACAGGGGACCTACGAGCAGTACTTC.